This record looks at one TCR beta chain sequence and its context. Antigen: not known. The data were obtained in a study of T cell responses to AZD1222 COVID-19 vaccine. Findings and limits, study-wide: Two AZD1222 doses significantly raised spike-specific TCR breadth and depth over controls.

This CDR3 has 12 amino acids. Germline assignment: CDR1 LNHDA and CDR2 SQIVND (reference sequence). Trimming removed 5 bases from V and 4 bases from J, with 6 bases in between. Assay: immunoSEQ multiplex PCR; the TCRdb copy retains only in-frame clones and omits some. The sample shows 120,000 to 150,000 clones, about 93% of them seen only once. Sequenced here: peripheral blood, sampled on day 0 of AZD1222 vaccination. The clonotype originates from an adult in good health. This chain joins TRBV19 and TRBJ1-5; D not certain. In DNA, the CDR3 is TGTGCCAGTAGTGCCCTTAATCAGCCCCAGCATTTT. Translation: CASSALNQPQHF.